The 7 T cell receptor beta chains below all came from one sample that was sequenced in a study of cytomegalovirus exposure and HLA in healthy donors. Vbeta (60) and Jbeta (13) primers were used in the PCR. Generated by immunoSEQ multiplex PCR, the TCRdb table keeps only in-frame clones and is missing some. The sample holds about 100,000 clones; about four fifths are singletons and the top ten take more than 5%. Material for sequencing was PBMCs. Source of these receptors: a man in his forties in good health and CMV-seropositive.

The chain uses TRBV5-1 and TRBJ2-5, with TRBD2 matching 7 bases. The CDR3 sequence is 14 residues long. V was pared by 4 bases and J by 4 bases, with 7 bases of the junction left unmatched. In germline, CDR1 is SGHRS, CDR2 YFSETQ. CDR3 coding DNA: TGCGCCAGCAGCCCCTTAGCGGGCCCAGAGACCCAGTACTTC. It specifies CASSPLAGPETQYF.

The V gene is TRBV2, the J gene TRBJ1-5, with D uncertain. Germline lookup yields CDR1 SNHLY and CDR2 FYNNEI. The CDR3 runs 13 residues. Trimming took 6 bases from V and 3 from J, leaving 9 bases between them. The CDR3 reads CASRNQVNQPQHF. The CDR3 bases are TGTGCCAGCAGGAACCAGGTCAATCAGCCCCAGCATTTT.

V gene TRBV6-6 combines with J gene TRBJ2-5; possible D gene TRBD2, 5 bases. Per germline, CDR1 MNHNY and CDR2 SVGAGI (reference sequence). The CDR3 has 14 amino acids. V lost 8 bases and J lost 1, with 14 bases in between. CDR3 residues: CASHPSSGQETQYF. CDR3 nucleotides: TGTGCCAGCCATCCAAGCAGCGGCCAAGAGACCCAGTACTTC.

DNA of the CDR3: TGTGCCAGCAGCTTGAAGGGGTGGACTGGAAACACCATATATTTT. As protein: CASSLKGWTGNTIYF. V and J are TRBV7-9 and TRBJ1-3, with D perhaps TRBD1 (5 bases). The CDR3 is 15 amino acids. In germline, CDR1 is SEHNR, CDR2 FQNEAQ (reference sequence). V shed 3 bases and J shed 2 bases, with 11 bases lying between them.

The chain combines TRBV28 with TRBJ2-7; TRBD1 matches at 7 bases. The germline gives CDR1 MDHEN, CDR2 SYDVKM. V was pared by 5 bases and J by 3 bases, with 10 bases of the junction left unmatched. This CDR3 comprises 15 residues. CDR3 in amino acids: CASSITGQLFYEQYF. The CDR3 DNA is TGTGCCAGCAGTATCACGGGACAGCTCTTCTACGAGCAGTACTTC.

The chain has TRBV11-3 and TRBJ2-5; D is perhaps TRBD2 (5 bases). From germline, CDR1 is SGHNT and CDR2 YENEEA. CDR3 length: 17 residues. Trimming left V 1 base short and J 3 bases short, with 18 bases between. The CDR3 bases are TGTGCCAGCAGCTTAGGACTACGGACCGGATTAGAAGAGACCCAGTACTTC. Translated, it gives CASSLGLRTGLEETQYF.

V is TRBV6-5 and J is TRBJ2-3; D may be TRBD2 (5 bases). Germline CDR1 reads MNHEY; CDR2 reads SVGAGI. CDR3 length: 14 residues. The V gene lost 0 bases and the J gene lost 4 bases, with 8 bases spanning the gap. The DNA of the CDR3 is TGTGCCAGCAGTTACTCCGGGGTTTCAGATACGCAGTATTTT. Translated, it gives CASSYSGVSDTQYF.